The 25 T cell receptor beta chains given below trace back to one sample, sequenced in a study of blood T cell repertoires in COVID-19. Clones were sequenced by immunoSEQ multiplex PCR, and TCRdb holds only the in-frame ones, with some missing. The sample lists 110,000 to 150,000 clones; under 85% were seen once. The sample taken for sequencing was peripheral blood. These receptors all come from a woman over 75 in a cohort sampled during active or convalescent COVID-19.

The rearrangement uses TRBV27 and TRBJ1-2, with a weak D call TRBD1 (6 bases). The CDR3 sequence is 13 residues long. CDR1 is MNHEY and CDR2 is SMNVEV in the germline V gene (reference sequence). Trimming pared 7 bases from V and 3 bases from J, leaving 12 bases between. The CDR3 loop is CASTGGQDYGYTF. The CDR3 bases are TGTGCCAGCACCGGGGGGCAGGACTATGGCTACACCTTC.

The chain joins TRBV18 to TRBJ2-7; 7 bases align to TRBD1. CDR1 is KGHSH, CDR2 LQKENI, per germline. V gave up 3 bases and J gave up 6 bases; unmatched junction bases: 2. The CDR3 runs to 12 residues. In DNA, the CDR3 is TGTGCCAGCTCACCGGGGACAGCCGAGCAGTACTTC. It encodes CASSPGTAEQYF.

The chain couples TRBV29-1 to TRBJ1-1, with TRBD1 identical over 7 bases. This CDR3 region has 15 residues. From germline, CDR1 is SQVTM and CDR2 ANQGSEA. V shed 7 bases, J shed 4 bases, and the junction held 15 bases outside the gene matches. The CDR3 DNA reads as TGCAGCGGGGGTACAGGGGTGATGGGTAGCACTGAAGCTTTCTTT. Translated: CSGGTGVMGSTEAFF.

The rearrangement joins TRBV4-1 to TRBJ2-2, with TRBD2 matching 11 bases. CDR1 is MGHRA and CDR2 is YSYEKL in the germline V gene. J gave up 2 bases and V 2 bases, and 1 base lay outside the gene matches. This CDR3 has 16 amino acids. The CDR3 region has the DNA TGCGCCAGCAGCCAACTAGCGGGGGGAAACACCGGGGAGCTGTTTTTT. Translated: CASSQLAGGNTGELFF.

The chain is built from TRBV5-6 and TRBJ1-1, with 7 bases identical to TRBD1. V lost 3 bases and J lost 1; bases outside the gene matches: 6. Germline assignment: CDR1 SGHDT and CDR2 YYEEEE. CDR3 length equals 15 residues. In DNA form, the CDR3 reads TGTGCCAGCAGCTGGGACAGACTACAGAACACTGAAGCTTTCTTT. Residues: CASSWDRLQNTEAFF.

This clone was observed a handful of times. The chain uses TRBV27 and TRBJ2-3; the match to TRBD2 covers 10 bases. The CDR3 is 16 amino acids. Germline CDR1 MNHEY, CDR2 SMNVEV (reference sequence). V trimming: 5 bases; J trimming: 2 bases; junction bases outside the gene matches: 7. The CDR3 region is CASSAGLAVLTDTQYF. CDR3 nucleotide sequence: TGTGCCAGCAGTGCTGGACTAGCGGTTCTCACAGATACGCAGTATTTT.

The chain uses TRBV7-3 and TRBJ2-3; a weak D match, TRBD1 (5 bases). The V gene lost 5 bases and the J gene lost 3 bases, with 18 bases spanning the gap. Germline V gene data show CDR1 as SGHTA and CDR2 as FQGTGA. The CDR3 contains 16 residues. The CDR3 coding sequence is TGTGCCAGCAGCCCGCGGACAAACCCGCGGACAGATACGCAGTATTTT. Translation gives CASSPRTNPRTDTQYF.

V gene TRBV10-3 combines with J gene TRBJ1-1, with a weak D call TRBD1 (5 bases). In germline, CDR1 is ENHRY, CDR2 SYGVKD. V was cut by 3 bases and J by 1 base, with 6 bases left in between. The CDR3 consists of 13 residues. CDR3 in DNA: TGTGCCATCAGTGATGGACAGAACACTGAAGCTTTCTTT. This translates into CAISDGQNTEAFF.

The chain uses TRBV7-9 and TRBJ1-2; D gene ambiguous. Germline V gene sequence: CDR1 SEHNR, CDR2 FQNEAQ (reference sequence). Trimming took 2 bases from V and 4 from J, leaving 5 bases between them. The CDR3 sequence is 12 residues long. The chain's CDR3 is CASSLQSYGYTF. The CDR3, as DNA: TGTGCCAGCAGCTTACAGTCCTATGGCTACACCTTC.

The J gene is TRBJ1-6, the V gene TRBV5-1; D not certain. V lost 1 base and J 7 bases, leaving 6 bases between the germline ends. In germline, CDR1 is SGHRS, CDR2 YFSETQ. The CDR3 covers 13 residues. The CDR3 is CASSLWQNSPLHF. The CDR3 DNA reads as TGCGCCAGCAGCTTGTGGCAGAATTCACCCCTCCACTTT.

The chain links TRBV6-5 to TRBJ1-1; D unclear. The CDR3 length is 13 residues. The germline V and J ends were trimmed by 2 bases and 5 bases, with 9 bases remaining between them. The germline V gene has CDR1 MNHEY and CDR2 SVGAGI. The CDR3 is CASSYGRNTEAFF. The CDR3, as DNA: TGTGCCAGCAGTTACGGGAGAAATACTGAAGCTTTCTTT.

The V and J genes are TRBV15 and TRBJ2-3; 8 positions match TRBD2. The CDR3 loop spans 14 amino acids. The trim removed 2 bases at V and 6 bases at J, leaving 4 bases unmatched. Germline CDR1 LNHNV, CDR2 YYDKDF (reference sequence). In DNA form, the CDR3 reads TGTGCCACCAGCAGACGGGGGGGCCCCGATACGCAGTATTTT. Its protein is CATSRRGGPDTQYF.

The chain couples TRBV27 to TRBJ1-1; D is possibly TRBD1 (6 bases). Trimming removed 8 bases from V and 4 bases from J, with 14 bases in between. Germline loops: CDR1 MNHEY, CDR2 SMNVEV (reference sequence). CDR3 length: 13 amino acids. CDR3 DNA sequence: TGTGCCAGCCCACACAGGGTTGGCACTGAAGCTTTCTTT. Encoded protein: CASPHRVGTEAFF.

J is TRBJ1-1 and V is TRBV11-3; 7 nucleotides line up with TRBD1. Germline CDR1 and CDR2: SGHNT and YENEEA. This CDR3 region has 15 residues. After removal of 5 bases from V and 1 base from J, the junction contained 7 bases not matched to a gene. The CDR3 here is CASSPPGQPNTEAFF. The CDR3 DNA follows: TGTGCCAGCAGCCCGCCGGGACAGCCGAACACTGAAGCTTTCTTT.

This rearrangement joins TRBV27 to TRBJ2-3; 10 bases agree with TRBD2. The CDR3 contains 18 residues. The germline V gene has CDR1 MNHEY and CDR2 SMNVEV (reference sequence). The V and J ends lost 6 bases and 2 bases, in that order; junction bases with no gene match: 14. CDR3 DNA sequence: TGTGCCAGCAGGGGGGGACTAGCGCAGCGGACATACACAGATACGCAGTATTTT. Its protein is CASRGGLAQRTYTDTQYF.

This CDR3 is CSAGTRSPLHF. As DNA, the CDR3 is TGCAGTGCCGGGACAAGATCACCCCTCCACTTT. The chain links TRBV20-1 to TRBJ1-6, with a tentative D call TRBD1 (6 bases). Trimming shortened V by 6 bases and J by 10 bases, and 10 bases separated the two germline ends. Germline V gene sequence: CDR1 DFQATT, CDR2 SNEGSKA (reference sequence). The CDR3 sequence is 11 residues long.

V gene TRBV19 combines with J gene TRBJ1-1; 7 bases fit TRBD1. Germline values: CDR1 LNHDA, CDR2 SQIVND (reference sequence). The CDR3 length is 13 residues. The J segment lost 11 bases and the V segment lost 6 bases, leaving 12 bases of the junction unmatched. The CDR3: CASRPQTGSQAFF. In nucleotides, the CDR3 is TGTGCCAGTAGACCTCAGACAGGGTCTCAGGCTTTCTTT.

This chain joins TRBV27 and TRBJ2-7, with 9 nucleotides matching TRBD1. The CDR3 covers 15 residues. Germline V gene sequence: CDR1 MNHEY, CDR2 SMNVEV (reference sequence). V lost 6 bases and J lost 3; bases outside the gene matches: 9. The DNA for the CDR3 is TGTGCCAGCAGAAGGGGACAGGGACTTCTCTACGAGCAGTACGTC. Its translation: CASRRGQGLLYEQYV.

The V call is TRBV3-1 (or the pseudogene TRBV3-2), the J call TRBJ2-3; TRBD2 agrees at 11 bases. V lost 3 bases and J lost 5; bases outside the gene matches: 10. The CDR3 contains 17 residues. Germline CDR1 is LGHDT and CDR2 is YNNKEL (reference sequence). Written as DNA, the CDR3 is TGTGCCAGCAGCCAGGCTCCACTAGCGGGGGTGGGAGATACGCAGTATTTT. This codes for CASSQAPLAGVGDTQYF.

The V and J genes are TRBV19 and TRBJ2-5, with a tentative D call TRBD2 (5 bases). Deletions cut 3 bases from V and 0 bases from J, with 8 bases between. The CDR3 has 14 residues. CDR1 and CDR2 from the germline V gene are LNHDA and SQIVND (reference sequence). Here the CDR3 reads CASSIPGNQETQYF. In nucleotides, the CDR3 is TGTGCCAGTAGTATCCCCGGGAACCAAGAGACCCAGTACTTC.

The V and J genes are TRBV29-1 and TRBJ2-1; 7 bases map to TRBD1. The length of the CDR3 is 11 residues. Germline V CDR1 and CDR2: SQVTM, ANQGSEA. With 6 bases clipped from V and 9 bases from J, the junction kept 5 bases outside the gene matches. The CDR3 nucleotides are TGCAGCGTAGGGGGCCTCGGTGAGCAGTTCTTC. This sequence encodes CSVGGLGEQFF.

The rearrangement joins TRBV6-6 to TRBJ1-2; D may be TRBD1 (6 bases). V was cut by 6 bases and J by 10 bases, with 12 bases left in between. This CDR3 region has 11 residues. Germline CDR1 reads MNHNY; CDR2 reads SVGAGI (reference sequence). The CDR3 loop reads CASSLGAAYTF. CDR3 bases: TGTGCCAGCAGCTTGGGGGCAGCCTACACCTTC.

The gene calls are TRBV7-2 and TRBJ2-3, with D perhaps TRBD1 (6 bases). The CDR3 is 15 residues long. From germline, CDR1 is SGHTA and CDR2 FQGNSA. V shed 3 bases and J shed 2 bases, with 12 bases lying between them. The CDR3 reads CASSFTGLATDTQYF. CDR3 DNA sequence: TGTGCCAGCAGCTTTACAGGGTTAGCCACAGATACGCAGTATTTT.

The gene calls are TRBV29-1 and TRBJ1-1; 10 nucleotides align to TRBD1. The CDR3 has 12 residues. With 7 bases clipped from V and 8 bases from J, the junction kept 7 bases outside the gene matches. Germline loops: CDR1 SQVTM, CDR2 ANQGSEA. In DNA, the CDR3 is TGCAGCGCCCAGGGACAGGGGAACGAAGCTTTCTTT. It specifies CSAQGQGNEAFF.

This clone was observed a single time. The chain employs TRBV4-1 and TRBJ2-4; 8 nucleotides agree with TRBD1. The trim removed 4 bases at V and 0 bases at J, leaving 5 bases unmatched. The CDR3 totals 16 residues. Germline CDR1 and CDR2: MGHRA and YSYEKL. The CDR3 DNA follows: TGCGCCAGCAGCCGAACAGGGGGGATAGCCAAAAACATTCAGTACTTC. Encoded protein: CASSRTGGIAKNIQYF.